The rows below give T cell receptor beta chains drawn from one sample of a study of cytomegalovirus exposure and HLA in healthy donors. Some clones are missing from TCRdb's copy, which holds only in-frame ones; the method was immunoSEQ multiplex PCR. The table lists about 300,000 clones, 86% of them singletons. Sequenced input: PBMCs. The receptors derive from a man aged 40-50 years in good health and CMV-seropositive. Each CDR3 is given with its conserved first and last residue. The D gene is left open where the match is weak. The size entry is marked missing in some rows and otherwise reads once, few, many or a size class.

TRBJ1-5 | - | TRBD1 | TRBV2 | TGTGCCAGCAGAACAGAAACAGGGGTGAGCAATCAGCCCCAGCATTTT | CASRTETGVSNQPQHF
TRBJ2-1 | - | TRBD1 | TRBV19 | TGTGCCAGTAGTCCCGGGACAGGGCGGTACAATGAGCAGTTCTTC | CASSPGTGRYNEQFF
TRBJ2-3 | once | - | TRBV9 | TGTGCCAGCAGCAGCGATACGGGGGAAGATACGCAGTATTTT | CASSSDTGEDTQYF
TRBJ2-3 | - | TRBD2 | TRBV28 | TGTGCCAGCAGTTCTAGCGGGAGGGCCTATAGCACAGATACGCAGTATTTT | CASSSSGRAYSTDTQYF
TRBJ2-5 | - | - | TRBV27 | TGTGCCAGCAGTTTATCCGTTGGGACACAAGAGACCCAGTACTTC | CASSLSVGTQETQYF
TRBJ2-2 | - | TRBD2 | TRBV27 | TGTGCCAGCAGTTACACTAGCGGGAGCGGGGAGCTGTTTTTT | CASSYTSGSGELFF
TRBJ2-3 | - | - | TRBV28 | TGTGCCAGCAGTCTTTACAGAAGCTCAGATACGCAGTATTTT | CASSLYRSSDTQYF
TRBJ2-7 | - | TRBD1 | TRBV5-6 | TGTGCCAGCAGCCTCCCGGGACAGGGAAACTACGAGCAGTACTTC | CASSLPGQGNYEQYF
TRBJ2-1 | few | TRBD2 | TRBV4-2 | TGTGCCAGCAGCCAAGATCAAGCGGGAGGCCCCTACAATGAGCAGTTCTTC | CASSQDQAGGPYNEQFF
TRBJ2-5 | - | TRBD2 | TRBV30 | TGTGCCTGCTCGGCCGGACTAGCGGGACTACAAGAGACCCAGTACTTC | CACSAGLAGLQETQYF
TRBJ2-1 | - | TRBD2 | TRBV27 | TGTGCCAGCAGTCATACGTTTAGCGGGGCAACCTACAATGAGCAGTTCTTC | CASSHTFSGATYNEQFF
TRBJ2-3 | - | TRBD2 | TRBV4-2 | TGTGCCAGCAGCCGTCGGGCTAGCGGGAGTGTCGATACGCAGTATTTT | CASSRRASGSVDTQYF
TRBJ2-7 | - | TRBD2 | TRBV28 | TGTGCCAGCAGTTCCCCGAGCGGGAGGTCCTACGAGCAGTACTTC | CASSSPSGRSYEQYF
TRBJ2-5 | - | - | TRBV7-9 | TGTGCCAGCAGCTATAAAACGGACAGCGCGTACCAAGAGACCCAGTACTTC | CASSYKTDSAYQETQYF
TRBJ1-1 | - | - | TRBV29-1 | TGCAGCGTCCCGGTCATGAACACTGAAGCTTTCTTT | CSVPVMNTEAFF
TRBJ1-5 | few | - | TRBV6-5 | TGTGCCAGCAGTTACTCCCCCGTTAATCAGCCCCAGCATTTT | CASSYSPVNQPQHF
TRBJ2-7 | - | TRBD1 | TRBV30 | TGTGCCTGGAGCCTTACCAGGGGGCACGTGAGCGAGCAGTACTTC | CAWSLTRGHVSEQYF
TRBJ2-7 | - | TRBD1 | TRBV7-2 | TGTGCCAGCAGCTTAGGGCCGGGACAGCACTACGAGCAGTACTTC | CASSLGPGQHYEQYF
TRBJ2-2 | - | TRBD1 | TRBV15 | TGTGCCACCAGCAGGGGACAGGGGAGTGTCGGGGAGCTGTTTTTT | CATSRGQGSVGELFF
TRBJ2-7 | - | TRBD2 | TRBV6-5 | TGTGCCAGCAGTTACGGAGGCGGGAGGGCCGACGAGCAGTACTTC | CASSYGGGRADEQYF
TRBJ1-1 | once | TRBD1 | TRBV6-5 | TGTGCCAGCAGTTACTCCGGACAGGGGAACACTGAAGCTTTCTTT | CASSYSGQGNTEAFF
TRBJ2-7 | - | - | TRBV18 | TGTGCCAGCTCACCACCGCTCAGACTAACGGCCCACGAGCAGTACTTC | CASSPPLRLTAHEQYF
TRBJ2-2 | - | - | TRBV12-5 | TGTGCTAGTGGTCCAGCGGGTGCCACCGGGGAGCTGTTTTTT | CASGPAGATGELFF
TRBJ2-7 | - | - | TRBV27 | TGTGCCAGCAGCCTCTCCGGGAGTTACGAGCAGTACTTC | CASSLSGSYEQYF
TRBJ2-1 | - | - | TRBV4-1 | TGCGCCAGCAGCCAAACCCCCCCGGGAGTGGGCGACAATGAGCAGTTCTTC | CASSQTPPGVGDNEQFF
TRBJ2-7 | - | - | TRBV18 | TGTGCCAGCTCATCTTCCGAGGTTGCTTACGAGCAGTACTTC | CASSSSEVAYEQYF
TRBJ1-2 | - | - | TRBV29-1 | TGCAGCGTTGAAGCCCCCACACATGGCTACACCTTC | CSVEAPTHGYTF
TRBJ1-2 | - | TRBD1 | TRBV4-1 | TGCGCCAGCAGCCATTTGACAGGGGAGGCCTATGGCTACACCTTC | CASSHLTGEAYGYTF
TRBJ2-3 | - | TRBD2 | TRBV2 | TGTGCCAGCAGTGAAGCTTTACTTCCGGGACTAGCGTACACAGATACGCAGTATTTT | CASSEALLPGLAYTDTQYF
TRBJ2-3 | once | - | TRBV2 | TGTGCCAGCAGTGAGAGGGGGTCTTACACAGATACGCAGTATTTT | CASSERGSYTDTQYF
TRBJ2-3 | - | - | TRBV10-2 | TGCGCCAGCAGTGAGTCTGAGGGCGCCAGCACAGATACGCAGTATTTT | CASSESEGASTDTQYF
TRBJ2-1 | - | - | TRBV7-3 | TGTGCCAGCAGCCCAAGGAGGAGCTCCTACAATGAGCAGTTCTTC | CASSPRRSSYNEQFF
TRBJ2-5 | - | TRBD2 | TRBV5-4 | TGTGCCAGCAGCTTCGGGACTAGCGGGAGTGGGGAAGAGACCCAGTACTTC | CASSFGTSGSGEETQYF
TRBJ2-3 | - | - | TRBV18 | TGTGCCAGCTCACCGCAGGGGTCTACCTCCTGGGATACGCAGTATTTT | CASSPQGSTSWDTQYF
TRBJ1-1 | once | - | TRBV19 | TGTGCCAGTAGATGGGGCCTCGGGAACACTGAAGCTTTCTTT | CASRWGLGNTEAFF
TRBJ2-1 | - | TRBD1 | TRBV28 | TGTGCCAGCAGAGTGTTGGGAACAGGGGACCACAATGAGCAGTTCTTC | CASRVLGTGDHNEQFF
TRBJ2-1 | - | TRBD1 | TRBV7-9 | TGTGCCAGCAGCCCCCGCGGACAGGGATCCACCCATGAGCAGTTCTTC | CASSPRGQGSTHEQFF
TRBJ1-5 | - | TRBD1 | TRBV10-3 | TGTGCCACCAAGGTGGGACAGGGTGTAGGGCCCCAGCATTTT | CATKVGQGVGPQHF
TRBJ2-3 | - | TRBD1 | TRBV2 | TGTGCCACCCCGGGACAGGGGGCAACAGATACGCAGTATTTT | CATPGQGATDTQYF
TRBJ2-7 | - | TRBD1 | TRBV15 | TGTGCCACCAGCAGAGCCGGGACAGGGACCTACGAGCAGTACTTC | CATSRAGTGTYEQYF
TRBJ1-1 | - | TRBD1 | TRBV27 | TGTGCCAGCAGTACCCGGGACAGGATCAAGTTGGGGAACACTGAAGCTTTCTTT | CASSTRDRIKLGNTEAFF
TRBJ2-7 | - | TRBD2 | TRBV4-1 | TGCGCCAGCAGCCAAGATCCGACACTAGCGGGAGTTCAGTCCTCCGAGCAGTACTTC | CASSQDPTLAGVQSSEQYF
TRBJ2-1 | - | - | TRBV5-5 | TGTGCCAGCAGTCCTACGCAGCGCTCCTACAATGAGCAGTTCTTC | CASSPTQRSYNEQFF
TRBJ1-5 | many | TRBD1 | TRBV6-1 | TGTGCCAGCATTGGGACAGGGAATCAGCCCCAGCATTTT | CASIGTGNQPQHF
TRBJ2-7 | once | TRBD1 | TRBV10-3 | TGTGCCATCAGTGGGACCCGGGACAGGGTAAACTACGAGCAGTACTTC | CAISGTRDRVNYEQYF
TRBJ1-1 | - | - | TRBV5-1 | TGCGCCAGCAGCTTAGAAAGGGAGTTGAACACTGAAGCTTTCTTT | CASSLERELNTEAFF
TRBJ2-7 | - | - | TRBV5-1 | TGCGCCAGCAGCCGCGACCCGGCTAGCTCCTACGAGCAGTACTTC | CASSRDPASSYEQYF
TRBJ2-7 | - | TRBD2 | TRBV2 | TGTGCCAGCAGTGGACTAGCGGGAAGGAGCTCCTACGAGCAGTACTTC | CASSGLAGRSSYEQYF
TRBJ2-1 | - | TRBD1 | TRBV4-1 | TGCGCCAGCAGCCTCGACAGGGGGCAATACAATGAGCAGTTCTTC | CASSLDRGQYNEQFF
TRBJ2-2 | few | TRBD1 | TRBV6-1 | TGTGCCAGTCGGGAGACAGGGGGAACCGGGGAGCTGTTTTTT | CASRETGGTGELFF
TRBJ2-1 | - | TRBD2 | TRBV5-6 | TGTGCCAGCAGCTTGGTACTAGCGGGAGGGCCCCAAAATGAGCAGTTCTTC | CASSLVLAGGPQNEQFF
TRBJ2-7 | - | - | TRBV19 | TGTGCCAGTAGTATCGCGTATGACTCCTACGAGCAGTACTTC | CASSIAYDSYEQYF
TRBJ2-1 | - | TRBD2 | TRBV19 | TGTGCCAGTAGTTCTCTGGGACTAGCGGCCTACAATGAGCAGTTCTTC | CASSSLGLAAYNEQFF